Each of the 13 T cell receptor beta chains below was sequenced from the same sample in a study of patients and donors after allogeneic stem cell transplantation (dated by TCRdb to 2019 to 2021). Library method: RT-PCR. Sequencing used a NextSeq 550. TCRdb applied fastp at Q25 and MiXCR to the public reads, then kept only in-frame beta chains. Duplicate CDR3 protein sequences are folded into a single record with the most common DNA and genes. For this sample there are some 160,000 distinct CDR3 sequences; 24% appear just once. The biggest ten clones account for 20% to 30% of the sample. The sample was blood, either unsorted or a sorted T cell fraction (not recorded which). These receptors were obtained from a human donor who was either an allogeneic HSCT recipient or a stem cell or donor lymphocyte infusion donor (not recorded which). It is not recorded whose cells these are; they may come from a transplant donor.

CDR3 in amino acids: CASKFTVLGANVLTF. Here the CDR3 DNA reads TGCGCCAGCAAGTTCACGGTCCTTGGGGCCAACGTCCTGACTTTC. This chain joins TRBV5-1 and TRBJ2-6; D uncertain. There are 15 residues in the CDR3. The germline V and J ends were trimmed by 6 bases and 3 bases, with 13 bases remaining between them. CDR1 SGHRS and CDR2 YFSETQ come from the germline V gene.

V usage is TRBV7-9 and J usage is TRBJ1-5, with 7 nucleotides matching TRBD1. This CDR3 contains 15 residues. CDR1 and CDR2 from the germline V gene are SEHNR and FQNEAQ (reference sequence). J gave up 7 bases and V 3 bases, and 9 bases lay outside the gene matches. The CDR3: CASSFGEGGGQPQHF. The CDR3, as DNA: TGTGCCAGCAGCTTCGGGGAAGGGGGCGGACAGCCCCAGCATTTT.

There are a few counts of this clonotype. This chain joins TRBV9 and TRBJ1-1; D is ambiguous. The CDR3 sequence is 13 residues long. The germline gives CDR1 SGDLS, CDR2 YYNGEE. The V and J ends lost 1 base and 4 bases respectively, with 8 bases between them. CDR3 coding DNA: TGTGCCAGCAGCGTAATCGAGAGCACTGAAGCTTTCTTT. Amino acid sequence: CASSVIESTEAFF.

The sample holds many counts of this clonotype. This CDR3 is CASSDGTGSNSPLHF. The CDR3 nucleotides are TGCGCCAGCAGCGACGGGACAGGATCTAATTCACCCCTCCACTTT. The V call is TRBV5-1, the J call TRBJ1-6; 8 bases are a match to TRBD1. The junction had 6 bases not matched to a gene; V was cut back by 4 bases and J by 6 bases. CDR3 length: 15 amino acids. The V gene's germline CDR1 is SGHRS and CDR2 YFSETQ. Together with reference TRBV5-1 and TRBJ1-6, the CDR3 gives the full variable domain: KAGVTQTPRYLIKTRGQQVTLSCSPISGHRSVSWYQQTPGQGLQFLFEYFSETQRNKGNFPGRFSGRQFSNSRSEMNVSTLELGDSALYLCASSDGTGSNSPLHFGNGTRLTVT.

The chain uses TRBV7-3 and TRBJ2-3, with D perhaps TRBD1 or TRBD2 (6 bases each). The CDR3 consists of 16 residues. Trimming took off 2 bases at V and 2 bases at J, with 14 bases between the two ends. Germline lookup yields CDR1 SGHTA and CDR2 FQGTGA. CDR3 in DNA: TGTGCCAGCAGCTTATTCGACAGGACTATCACAGATACGCAGTATTTT. It codes for CASSLFDRTITDTQYF.

This clonotype was observed a handful of times. The chain combines TRBV30 with TRBJ2-7, with D hard to call. This CDR3 region has 13 residues. CDR1 is GTSNPN and CDR2 is SVGIG in the germline V gene (reference sequence). Trimming stripped 0 bases from V and 3 bases from J, with 9 bases between. The CDR3 coding sequence is TGTGCCTGGAGTGTACTTACCAGCTACGAGCAGTACTTC. It translates to CAWSVLTSYEQYF.

This clonotype was seen only a few times. This chain links TRBV12-3 or TRBV12-4 with TRBJ2-1; 7 bases fit TRBD2. This CDR3 comprises 15 residues. V trimming: 5 bases; J trimming: 4 bases; junction bases outside the gene matches: 8. CDR3 protein: CASSTPSGAYNEQFF. CDR3 sequence (DNA): TGTGCCAGCAGTACCCCTAGCGGAGCTTACAATGAGCAGTTCTTC.

On this clonotype: The junction shows a germline mismatch at one end, possibly a read error. This chain links TRBV7-7 with TRBJ1-1, with D unclear. This CDR3 is built from 19 residues. Germline V gene lookup returns CDR1 SSHAT and CDR2 FNYEAQ (reference sequence). The CDR3 coding sequence is TGTGCTAGCAGCCCAACGGGTAGTTCTCGGTGGTTAAGGAGCACTGAAGCTTTCTTT. Residues: CASSPTGSSRWLRSTEAFF.

This clonotype has more than one count but fewer than ten. The chain links TRBV29-1 to TRBJ1-2, with D maybe TRBD1 (6 bases). Trimming cost V 7 bases and J 1 base, with 13 bases left between them. Per the germline V gene, CDR1 is SQVTM and CDR2 is ANQGSEA. This CDR3 region has 13 residues. This CDR3 reads CSAGDRINYGYTF. In DNA form, the CDR3 reads TGCAGCGCGGGAGACAGGATTAACTATGGCTACACCTTC.

The CDR3 DNA reads TGTGCCAGCAGAACCCAGAGCCTAGCCAAAAACATTCAGTACTTC. Translating it yields CASRTQSLAKNIQYF. The chain joins TRBV6-2 or TRBV6-3 to TRBJ2-4; the D is unclear. Trimming shortened V by 6 bases and J by 0 bases, and 12 bases separated the two germline ends. The CDR3 runs 15 residues. CDR1 is MNHEY and CDR2 is SVGEGT in the germline V gene.

This clonotype was recorded at least ten times. The chain couples TRBV12-3 or TRBV12-4 to TRBJ1-1, with D uncertain. Trimming shortened V by 3 bases and J by 5 bases, and 13 bases separated the two germline ends. The CDR3 loop spans 14 amino acids. The chain's CDR3 is CASSFQALATEAFF. For the CDR3, the DNA is TGTGCCAGCAGTTTCCAGGCCTTGGCAACTGAAGCTTTCTTT.

This clonotype was found a few times. The rearrangement uses TRBV29-1 and TRBJ1-1; 8 bases are shared with TRBD1. Looked up from germline, CDR1 is SQVTM and CDR2 is ANQGSEA. J lost 2 bases, V lost 6 bases, and 14 bases had no gene match. The CDR3 runs 16 residues. The CDR3 reads CSVLGGAGGANTEAFF. For the CDR3, the DNA is TGCAGCGTGCTGGGTGGAGCAGGGGGCGCAAACACTGAAGCTTTCTTT.

This clonotype appeared a few times. This chain joins TRBV7-2 and TRBJ2-3, with a weak D call TRBD2 (6 bases). Between the trimmed V and J ends, which lost 8 bases and 2 bases, there was a span of 8 bases. This CDR3 contains 12 residues. Germline V gives CDR1 SGHTA, CDR2 FQGNSA. CDR3 nucleotides: TGTGCCAGCGGGAGGTTCACAGATACGCAGTATTTT. This codes for CASGRFTDTQYF. Variable domain in full (rest from reference TRBV7-2 and TRBJ2-3): GAGVSQSPSNKVTEKGKDVELRCDPISGHTALYWYRQSLGQGLEFLIYFQGNSAPDKSGLPSDRFSAERTGGSVSTLTIQRTQQEDSAVYLCASGRFTDTQYFGPGTRLTVL.